What follows are 9 T cell receptor beta chains derived from one specimen sequenced in a study of glioma-infiltrating T cells. Amplification of TCR alpha and beta CDR3 regions from RNA used iRepertoire nested multiplex PCR. TCRdb fed the multiplex PCR reads into MiXCR, producing one record per CDR3 protein. This sample has fewer than 200,000 distinct CDR3 sequences, with 30% to 40% found just once. The sample taken for sequencing was glioma tissue, nonneoplastic brain tissue, or PBMCs (not recorded which). Receptor source: a human donor with low-grade glioma or glioblastoma, undergoing nonglioma brain surgery, or in good health (not recorded which).

This clonotype has a count of ten or more. This chain joins TRBV4-3 and TRBJ2-3; the match to TRBD1 covers 8 bases. From germline, CDR1 is LGHNA and CDR2 YSLEER. Trimming cost V 6 bases and J 0 bases; bases outside gene matches: 5. This CDR3 has 15 amino acids. The CDR3 nucleotides are TGCGCCAGCAGTCGACAGGGGCCTAGCACAGATACGCAGTATTTT. This sequence encodes CASSRQGPSTDTQYF.

The chain has TRBV5-4 and TRBJ2-7, with a tentative D call TRBD1 (5 bases). Per germline, CDR1 SGHNT and CDR2 YYREEE (reference sequence). The CDR3 runs to 13 residues. V was shortened by 4 bases and J by 5 bases, with 13 bases between the two germline ends. CDR3 nucleotides: TGTGCCAGCAGCCCCCAGGGTCCCCACGAGCAGTACTTC. Its translation is CASSPQGPHEQYF.

A word on this clonotype: A much larger clonotype is one base distant, so this may be a read error. The rearrangement uses TRBV5-5 and TRBJ1-2; 7 positions agree with TRBD1. The CDR3 has 13 amino acids. Germline lookup yields CDR1 SGHKS and CDR2 YYEKEE (reference sequence). The CDR3: CASNPTGSGGYAF. In DNA form, the CDR3 reads TGTGCCAGCAACCCGACAGGGTCGGGCGGCTACGCCTTC.

This clonotype was picked up many times. V is TRBV7-2 and J is TRBJ2-7; D is unclear. Germline CDR1 SGHTA, CDR2 FQGNSA. This CDR3 contains 14 residues. V was clipped by 5 bases and J by 2 bases, with 13 bases between them. CDR3: CASSREKGTYEQYF. The DNA of the CDR3 is TGTGCCAGCAGCCGAGAGAAGGGAACCTACGAGCAGTACTTC. Together with reference TRBV7-2 and TRBJ2-7, the CDR3 gives the full variable domain: GAGVSQSPSNKVTEKGKDVELRCDPISGHTALYWYRQSLGQGLEFLIYFQGNSAPDKSGLPSDRFSAERTGGSVSTLTIQRTQQEDSAVYLCASSREKGTYEQYFGPGTRLTVT.

As concerns this clonotype: A much larger clone lies a single base off, so this may be a read error. The chain links TRBV7-2 to TRBJ1-2; 8 nucleotides agree with TRBD1. Trimming cost V 2 bases and J 6 bases; bases outside gene matches: 11. The CDR3 runs to 16 residues. The germline V gene encodes CDR1 SGHTA and CDR2 FQGNSA. The CDR3 DNA reads as TGTGCCAGCAGCTTATGCTCCCGGGCGGACAGGGATGGCTACACCTTC. Translation: CASSLCSRADRDGYTF. Complete variable domain (other parts from reference TRBV7-2 and TRBJ1-2): GAGVSQSPSNKVTEKGKDVELRCDPISGHTALYWYRQSLGQGLEFLIYFQGNSAPDKSGLPSDRFSAERTGGSVSTLTIQRTQQEDSAVYLCASSLCSRADRDGYTFGSGTRLTVV.

This clonotype turned up a few times. The chain combines TRBV5-6 with TRBJ1-2; 7 nucleotides agree with TRBD1. CDR1 and CDR2 (germline): SGHDT, YYEEEE. The CDR3 extends over 14 amino acids. Losses at the gene ends were 4 bases for V and 2 bases for J; bases not matched to a gene: 5. In DNA, the CDR3 is TGTGCCAGCAGCCGAAGGACAGGAAACTATGGCTACACCTTC. Protein product: CASSRRTGNYGYTF.

The rearrangement links TRBV30 to TRBJ2-1; no definite D call. V gave up 5 bases and J gave up 6 bases, with 11 bases separating them. The CDR3 consists of 12 residues. Germline-derived CDR1 and CDR2 are GTSNPN and SVGIG (reference sequence). For the CDR3, the DNA is TGTGCCTGGGCTGATAGTGGCAATGAGCAGTTCTTC. Translating gives CAWADSGNEQFF.

With respect to this clonotype: A clone one base away is much larger, so this may be a read error. The V and J genes are TRBV28 and TRBJ2-3; no firm D call. This CDR3 is 13 amino acids long. Germline values: CDR1 MDHEN, CDR2 SYDVKM. The V end lost 4 bases, the J end lost 9 bases, and 14 bases lay between the germline ends. This chain's CDR3 is CASSSPDTRTQYF. The DNA of the CDR3 is TGTGCCAGCAGTTCCCCCGACACCCGGACGCAGTATTTT. The entire variable domain, with the rest obtained from reference TRBV28 and TRBJ2-3, is as follows: DVKVTQSSRYLVKRTGEKVFLECVQDMDHENMFWYRQDPGLGLRLIYFSYDVKMKEKGDIPEGYSVSREKKERFSLILESASTNQTSMYLCASSSPDTRTQYFGPGTRLTVL.

This clonotype is a singleton in its sample. A read error may be the cause here, since a much bigger clone is one base away. The chain uses TRBV11-2 and TRBJ2-7; D is unclear. Germline V CDR1 and CDR2: SGHAT, FQNNGV. This CDR3 has 14 amino acids. The CDR3 is CASSLGFSSYEQHF. Written as DNA, the CDR3 is TGTGCCAGCAGCTTAGGTTTTAGCTCCTACGAGCAGCACTTC.